The 20 T cell receptor beta chains below were found in one sample sequenced in a study of Graves' ophthalmopathy and Graves' hyperthyroidism. TCR beta CDR3 amplification used RNA transcripts. An opening RT-PCR round employed HTBI primers and preceded a second-round multiplex PCR. TCRdb itself ran the multiplex PCR reads through MiXCR, one entry per CDR3 protein. The sample contains roughly 610,000 distinct CDR3 sequences, 20% to 25% of which appear only once. The sample taken for sequencing was peripheral blood. These receptors originate from a young woman with stable Graves' hyperthyroidism. Some clones in this sample may be carry-over from other donors' samples.

This clonotype was seen a handful of times. This chain uses TRBV19 with TRBJ2-7, with 7 bases identical to TRBD1. Germline CDR1 LNHDA, CDR2 SQIVND (reference sequence). This CDR3 has 13 amino acids. V gave up 5 bases and J gave up 5 bases; unmatched junction bases: 6. The DNA of the CDR3 is TGTGCCAGTAGTGGGACGACAGGGAACGAGCAGTACTTC. Its translation is CASSGTTGNEQYF.

This clonotype was detected many times. The V and J genes are TRBV12-3 or TRBV12-4 and TRBJ1-1; 10 nucleotides line up with TRBD1. The CDR3 sequence is 14 residues long. The V segment lost 6 bases and the J segment 6 bases; nucleotides outside the gene matches: 7. The CDR3 sequence is CASRETGGSAEAFF. DNA for the CDR3: TGTGCCAGCAGGGAGACAGGGGGCTCGGCTGAAGCTTTCTTT.

The V call is TRBV12-3 or TRBV12-4, the J call TRBJ2-7, with 9 bases matching TRBD1. Trimming cost V 6 bases and J 4 bases; bases outside gene matches: 10. The CDR3 sequence is 15 residues long. The CDR3 here is CASSRIGTGQYEQYF. CDR3 bases: TGTGCCAGCAGCCGCATCGGGACAGGGCAATACGAGCAGTACTTC.

This clonotype was seen at least ten times. The chain couples TRBV12-3 or TRBV12-4 to TRBJ2-4; weak D call: TRBD1 (8 bases). V was shortened by 10 bases and J by 4 bases, with 17 bases between the two germline ends. The CDR3 sequence is 14 residues long. The CDR3 sequence: CATGGGGGKNIQYF. The CDR3 DNA reads as TGTGCCACAGGGGGCGGGGGAGGAAAAAACATTCAGTACTTC.

A remark on this clonotype: The junction departs from the called germline gene at one end, perhaps through a read error. The V and J genes are TRBV25-1 and TRBJ1-1; 10 positions agree with TRBD1. This CDR3 region has 16 residues. Germline CDR1 MGHDK, CDR2 SYGVNS. CDR3 in DNA: TGTGCCAGCAGTCCGGGACAGGGGACGTCCAACACTGAAGCTCTCTTT. This encodes CASSPGQGTSNTEALF.

The chain uses TRBV2 and TRBJ2-7; 9 bases align to TRBD1. After removal of 4 bases from V and 3 bases from J, the junction contained 7 bases not matched to a gene. The CDR3 runs to 15 residues. Germline CDR1 is SNHLY and CDR2 is FYNNEI. DNA of the CDR3: TGTGCCAGCAGTGGACGGACAGGGGAAGGCTACGAGCAGTACTTC. This codes for CASSGRTGEGYEQYF.

This clonotype appeared many times. This chain uses TRBV7-2 with TRBJ1-1; the D is unclear. The CDR3 is 13 residues long. V was cut by 5 bases and J by 1 base, with 8 bases left in between. The germline V gene encodes CDR1 SGHTA and CDR2 FQGNSA. In nucleotides, the CDR3 is TGTGCCAGCAGCACTGACGGGAACACTGAAGCTTTCTTT. Protein: CASSTDGNTEAFF.

The CDR3 nucleotides read TGTGCCAGCTCACCGACCAGCGTCTCAAACATTCAGTACTTC. Residues: CASSPTSVSNIQYF. J is TRBJ2-4 and V is TRBV18, with no clear D. Germline lookup yields CDR1 KGHSH and CDR2 LQKENI. V lost 3 bases and J lost 6, with 12 bases in between. The CDR3 is 14 residues long.

This clonotype was picked up a small number of times. The V call is TRBV12-3 or TRBV12-4, the J call TRBJ1-5; maybe TRBD1 (5 bases). V was cut by 8 bases and J by 9 bases, with 20 bases left in between. The CDR3 runs 14 residues. CDR3 nucleotide sequence: TGTGCCAGCTGGAGAGCGGGGACCGATCGGCCCCAGCATTTT. Protein product: CASWRAGTDRPQHF.

This clonotype was counted between two and nine times. J is TRBJ1-2 and V is TRBV6-2 or TRBV6-3; 7 positions agree with TRBD1. Germline V gives CDR1 MNHEY, CDR2 SVGEGT. Losses at the gene ends were 2 bases for V and 8 bases for J; bases not matched to a gene: 8. The CDR3 covers 14 residues. CDR3 loop: CASSYVTGIGGYTF. CDR3 sequence (DNA): TGTGCCAGCAGTTACGTGACAGGGATCGGCGGCTACACCTTC.

This clonotype was seen ten or more times. This chain joins TRBV6-1 and TRBJ1-5; 9 nucleotides match TRBD1. This CDR3 contains 16 residues. Germline V gene data show CDR1 as MNHNS and CDR2 as SASEGT. V shed 7 bases and J 2 bases; nucleotides not matched to a gene: 9. CDR3 nucleotide sequence: TGTGCCAGCAACCCGGGACAGGGCTACGGCAATCAGCCCCAGCATTTT. Translation: CASNPGQGYGNQPQHF.

The chain links TRBV3-1 to TRBJ2-7; TRBD2 might be the D (6 bases). The ends were cut back, 3 bases at V and 2 bases at J, with 17 bases in the middle. Germline CDR1 reads LGHDT; CDR2 reads YNNKEL (reference sequence). CDR3 size: 16 residues. The CDR3 nucleotides read TGTGCCAGCAGCCACCCCGGAGGGCATTTCCCCTACGAGCAGTACTTC. Translating gives CASSHPGGHFPYEQYF.

In this sample, this clonotype turned up many times. This sequence joins TRBV19 and TRBJ1-1; 11 bases match TRBD1. The CDR3 is 15 amino acids. The V segment lost 7 bases and the J segment 3 bases; nucleotides outside the gene matches: 7. CDR1 is LNHDA and CDR2 is SQIVND in the germline V gene (reference sequence). CDR3 nucleotides: TGTGCCAGTATGGCGGGGACAGGGGGGCACACTGAAGCTTTCTTT. Translating gives CASMAGTGGHTEAFF. Supplemented by reference TRBV19 and TRBJ1-1, the full variable domain reads DGGITQSPKYLFRKEGQNVTLSCEQNLNHDAMYWYRQDPGQGLRLIYYSQIVNDFQKGDIAEGYSVSREKKESFPLTVTSAQKNPTAFYLCASMAGTGGHTEAFFGQGTRLTVV.

There are a few counts of this clonotype. This chain links TRBV4-2 with TRBJ2-7; D not resolved. There are 15 residues in the CDR3. The germline V and J ends were trimmed by 0 bases and 1 base, with 10 bases remaining between them. Looked up from germline, CDR1 is LGHNA and CDR2 is YNFKEQ. The CDR3 is CASSQDSPGSYEQYF. Written as DNA, the CDR3 is TGTGCCAGCAGCCAAGATAGCCCCGGATCCTACGAGCAGTACTTC.

The rearrangement joins TRBV20-1 to TRBJ2-7, with D possibly being TRBD1 (6 bases). The ends were cut back, 0 bases at V and 4 bases at J, with 13 bases in the middle. The CDR3 consists of 14 residues. Germline V gene sequence: CDR1 DFQATT, CDR2 SNEGSKA (reference sequence). CDR3 in DNA: TGCAGTGCTAGAGAGTCAGGGGACGAGTACGAGCAGTACTTC. It yields the protein CSARESGDEYEQYF.

There are many counts of this clonotype. J is TRBJ1-3 and V is TRBV19; D is unclear. CDR1 is LNHDA and CDR2 is SQIVND in the germline V gene (reference sequence). The CDR3 loop spans 15 amino acids. V shed 3 bases and J shed 4 bases, with 13 bases lying between them. The CDR3 region is CASSMQQGRGNTIYF. In DNA form, the CDR3 reads TGTGCCAGTAGTATGCAGCAAGGACGAGGAAACACCATATATTTT.

This clonotype has only a few counts. This chain connects TRBV3-1 to TRBJ1-1; 7 bases are shared with TRBD1. There are 13 residues in the CDR3. CDR1 and CDR2 (germline): LGHDT, YNNKEL (reference sequence). V lost 6 bases, J lost 5 bases, and 6 bases stayed unmatched. Here the CDR3 reads CASRFQGGTEAFF. DNA for the CDR3: TGTGCCAGCAGATTCCAGGGGGGGACTGAAGCTTTCTTT.

This clonotype has just a few counts. V is TRBV12-3 or TRBV12-4 and J is TRBJ2-3; D is ambiguous. The CDR3 is 15 amino acids. V lost 3 bases to trimming and J lost 1 base, with 11 bases between them. CDR3: CASSLTSPGTDTQYF. The DNA for the CDR3 is TGTGCCAGCAGTTTGACGAGCCCCGGCACAGATACGCAGTATTTT.

This clonotype was seen repeatedly, ten times or more. V usage is TRBV7-3 and J usage is TRBJ2-5; D tentatively fits TRBD1 or TRBD2 (5 bases each). V gave up 4 bases and J gave up 8 bases, with 14 bases separating them. Germline values: CDR1 SGHTA, CDR2 FQGTGA. The CDR3 runs 13 residues. The DNA for the CDR3 is TGTGCCAGCAGCTGGGGACCATCAGGAACCCAGTACTTC. Translated: CASSWGPSGTQYF.

This clonotype was recorded at least ten times. The V gene is TRBV2, the J gene TRBJ2-6, with D unclear. With 4 bases removed from V and 0 bases from J, the gap between germline ends came to 7 bases. The CDR3 is 15 amino acids. In germline, CDR1 is SNHLY, CDR2 FYNNEI. CDR3 protein: CASSAPSSGANVLTF. CDR3 coding DNA: TGTGCCAGCAGTGCCCCGAGCTCTGGGGCCAACGTCCTGACTTTC.